A single sample is the source of the 27 T cell receptor beta chains below, sequenced in a study of T cells in Graves' hyperthyroidism and ophthalmopathy. There were TCR beta CDR3 regions amplified from RNA transcripts. HTBI primers were employed in a first-round RT-PCR of the TCR CDR3. TCRdb fed the multiplex PCR reads into MiXCR, producing one record per CDR3 protein. Of approximately 300,000 distinct CDR3 sequences in the sample, about 18% are singletons; the top ten hold around 58%. The sample was blood. The receptors shown here come from a woman in her fifties or sixties with Graves' ophthalmopathy.

This clonotype was counted a few times. The chain recombines TRBV19 with TRBJ2-3, with D possibly being TRBD1 (6 bases). The V end lost 1 base, the J end lost 6 bases, and 11 bases lay between the germline ends. The germline V gene encodes CDR1 LNHDA and CDR2 SQIVND (reference sequence). This CDR3 region has 14 residues. CDR3 region: CASSIAGTMDTQYF. In DNA form, the CDR3 reads TGTGCCAGTAGTATAGCGGGGACAATGGATACGCAGTATTTT.

This clonotype was counted a few times. The chain joins TRBV3-2 to TRBJ1-2; TRBD1 is the table's D call and was not checked against the DNA. TRBV3-2 constitutes a pseudogene. This CDR3 contains 17 residues. The CDR3 here is CASQGRGTGVCDYGYTF. The CDR3 region has the DNA TGTGCCAGCCAGGGGAGGGGGACAGGGGTTTGTGACTATGGCTACACCTTC.

A few counts support this clonotype. The CDR3 region is CASSSGMTVNTGELFF. CDR3 nucleotide sequence: TGCGCCAGCAGCTCGGGGATGACAGTTAACACCGGGGAGCTGTTTTTT. V is TRBV5-1 and J is TRBJ2-2; the D gene could be TRBD1 or TRBD2 (5 bases each). V was trimmed by 3 bases and J by 2 bases, leaving 14 bases between them. The CDR3 is 16 residues long. The germline CDR1 and CDR2 sequences are SGHRS and YFSETQ.

This clonotype has just a few counts. The chain is built from TRBV4-2 and TRBJ2-2; 7 bases align to TRBD1. Trimming cost V 1 base and J 4 bases; bases outside gene matches: 12. CDR1 and CDR2 (germline): LGHNA, YNFKEQ. The CDR3 extends over 18 amino acids. DNA of the CDR3: TGTGCCAGCAGCCAAGGGGGAACAGGGGTCGACACCACCGGGGAGCTGTTTTTT. This translates into CASSQGGTGVDTTGELFF.

This clonotype was seen repeatedly, ten times or more. The chain recombines TRBV11-2 with TRBJ1-2; possibly TRBD1 for D (6 bases). Trimming cost V 5 bases and J 3 bases, with 19 bases left between them. The CDR3 spans 16 residues. Germline V lookup: CDR1 SGHAT, CDR2 FQNNGV. In nucleotides, the CDR3 is TGTGCCAGCAGCCCCCCGGGACTCAAGGGGGACTATGGCTACACCTTC. As protein: CASSPPGLKGDYGYTF.

This clonotype was found many times. The genes are TRBV2 and TRBJ2-6, with a possible D match to TRBD1 (5 bases). V gave up 6 bases and J gave up 1 base, with 13 bases separating them. Looked up from germline, CDR1 is SNHLY and CDR2 is FYNNEI. The CDR3 has 16 amino acids. CDR3 DNA: TGTGCCAGCAGCGACAGCACCCTTTCTGGGGCCAACGTCCTGACTTTC. It encodes CASSDSTLSGANVLTF.

Many counts were recorded for this clonotype. This chain links TRBV12-3 or TRBV12-4 with TRBJ2-1; 13 bases are shared with TRBD2. The CDR3 sequence is 18 residues long. The junction had 9 bases not matched to a gene; V was cut back by 5 bases and J by 2 bases. CDR3 nucleotide sequence: TGTGCCAGCAGTCTTCAACGACTAGCGGGAGGTACCTACAATGAGCAGTTCTTC. Protein sequence: CASSLQRLAGGTYNEQFF.

The gene calls are TRBV7-9 and TRBJ1-4; D uncertain. From germline, CDR1 is SEHNR and CDR2 FQNEAQ (reference sequence). The CDR3 covers 14 residues. Trimming took off 3 bases at V and 5 bases at J, with 10 bases between the two ends. The CDR3 loop reads CASSLLAVNEKLFF. CDR3 DNA sequence: TGTGCCAGCAGCTTGTTGGCGGTGAATGAAAAACTGTTTTTT.

The chain uses TRBV12-3 or TRBV12-4 and TRBJ2-7; no definite D call. The CDR3 is 11 amino acids. V lost 6 bases and J 7 bases, leaving 10 bases between the germline ends. CDR3 nucleotides: TGTGCCAGCAGCCCGGGCCTAGAGCAGTACTTC. Translated: CASSPGLEQYF.

J is TRBJ1-1 and V is TRBV19; 7 bases line up with TRBD1. This CDR3 comprises 13 residues. Germline V gene data show CDR1 as LNHDA and CDR2 as SQIVND (reference sequence). Trimming removed 3 bases from V and 9 bases from J; junction bases left unmatched: 7. CDR3 DNA: TGTGCCAGTAGTATCGTTGGGACAGAAAAAGCTTTCTTT. Translation: CASSIVGTEKAFF.

This clonotype showed up many times. V usage is TRBV29-1 and J usage is TRBJ2-5; 16 bases align to TRBD2. Germline lookup yields CDR1 SQVTM and CDR2 ANQGSEA. J gave up 5 bases and V 6 bases, and 12 bases lay outside the gene matches. The CDR3 consists of 17 residues. The DNA for the CDR3 is TGCAGCGTGACCGGGACTAGCGGGAGGGGCCTCGGGGAGACCCAGTACTTC. Its protein product is CSVTGTSGRGLGETQYF.

This clonotype was picked up a small number of times. The rearrangement links TRBV29-1 to TRBJ2-3; TRBD2 might be the D (6 bases). Germline V CDR1 and CDR2: SQVTM, ANQGSEA. CDR3 length: 14 residues. Trimming removed 5 bases at V and 2 bases at J, with 14 bases between. CDR3 loop: CSVPVGGVTDTQYF. The CDR3 nucleotides read TGCAGCGTTCCCGTGGGCGGGGTCACAGATACGCAGTATTTT.

This clonotype was seen at least ten times. J is TRBJ2-1 and V is TRBV2, with D perhaps matching TRBD1 (6 bases). CDR3 size: 16 residues. V was cut by 1 base and J by 7 bases, with 17 bases left in between. CDR1 and CDR2 from the germline V gene are SNHLY and FYNNEI. The CDR3 DNA is TGTGCCAGCAGTGAAGTCCTACTAGGACAGCGGAATGAGCAGTTCTTC. This gives the protein CASSEVLLGQRNEQFF.

This clonotype was seen repeatedly, ten times or more. The V call is TRBV5-1, the J call TRBJ2-7; D uncertain. V lost 7 bases, J lost 2 bases, and 16 bases lay in between. The CDR3 sequence is 14 residues long. Germline V lookup: CDR1 SGHRS, CDR2 YFSETQ. The CDR3 sequence: CASRALELPYEQYF. The DNA of the CDR3 is TGCGCCAGCCGCGCCTTGGAACTTCCCTACGAGCAGTACTTC.

This clonotype was observed a few times. The rearrangement uses TRBV29-1 and TRBJ2-7; 7 positions agree with TRBD1. Germline trimming cut 4 bases from V and 6 bases from J; bases unmatched to any gene: 9. Germline V gene lookup returns CDR1 SQVTM and CDR2 ANQGSEA. This CDR3 contains 13 residues. Written as DNA, the CDR3 is TGCAGCGTTGTTTGGACAGGCCATTCCGAGCAGTACTTC. Encoded protein: CSVVWTGHSEQYF.

This chain links TRBV7-2 with TRBJ1-5; possible D gene TRBD1, 6 bases. Germline CDR1 and CDR2: SGHTA and FQGNSA. V lost 5 bases and J 4 bases, leaving 21 bases between the germline ends. The CDR3 has 17 residues. CDR3 coding DNA: TGTGCCAGCAGCCAAGCCCATTCTCGACAGGCTAATCAGCCCCAGCATTTT. This translates into CASSQAHSRQANQPQHF. Complete variable domain (other parts from reference TRBV7-2 and TRBJ1-5): GAGVSQSPSNKVTEKGKDVELRCDPISGHTALYWYRQSLGQGLEFLIYFQGNSAPDKSGLPSDRFSAERTGGSVSTLTIQRTQQEDSAVYLCASSQAHSRQANQPQHFGDGTRLSIL.

This clonotype has more than one count but fewer than ten. V usage is TRBV3-1 and J usage is TRBJ1-2, with TRBD1 matching over 8 bases. After removal of 7 bases from V and 0 bases from J, the junction contained 4 bases not matched to a gene. The CDR3 totals 14 residues. Germline CDR1 and CDR2: LGHDT and YNNKEL (reference sequence). The CDR3 protein is CASTQGAANYGYTF. The DNA for the CDR3 is TGTGCCAGCACCCAGGGGGCTGCTAACTATGGCTACACCTTC.

The chain combines TRBV6-1 with TRBJ1-2; no definite D call. CDR1 MNHNS and CDR2 SASEGT come from the germline V gene. This CDR3 has 11 amino acids. Deletions cut 6 bases from V and 8 bases from J, with 10 bases between. CDR3 residues: CASSGSGGYTF. The CDR3 DNA follows: TGTGCCAGCAGCGGGTCGGGGGGCTACACCTTC.

This clonotype was recorded at least ten times. The chain recombines TRBV20-1 with TRBJ1-3, with unresolved D. The germline V and J ends were trimmed by 3 bases and 2 bases, with 8 bases remaining between them. The V gene's germline CDR1 is DFQATT and CDR2 SNEGSKA (reference sequence). CDR3 size: 13 residues. This CDR3 reads CSASSRAGNTIYF. DNA of the CDR3: TGCAGTGCTAGTAGCCGGGCTGGAAACACCATATATTTT.

This clonotype was observed many times. The chain links TRBV30 to TRBJ2-1; TRBD2 aligns across 7 bases. The CDR3 sequence is 15 residues long. Germline CDR1 is GTSNPN and CDR2 is SVGIG (reference sequence). The V and J ends lost 0 bases and 0 bases, in that order; junction bases with no gene match: 2. The CDR3 loop reads CAWSVRGSSYNEQFF. The CDR3 DNA reads as TGTGCCTGGAGTGTACGCGGGAGCTCCTACAATGAGCAGTTCTTC.

The chain has TRBV14 and TRBJ2-1, with 8 nucleotides matching TRBD2. Losses at the gene ends were 0 bases for V and 5 bases for J; bases not matched to a gene: 3. The germline CDR1 and CDR2 sequences are SGHDN and FVKESK. The CDR3 extends over 15 amino acids. Here the CDR3 DNA reads TGTGCCAGCAGCCAAGACGGGAGGGCGAACAATGAGCAGTTCTTC. As protein: CASSQDGRANNEQFF.

In its sample, this clonotype was seen many times. The J gene is TRBJ2-7, the V gene TRBV7-2, with 9 bases fitting TRBD1. CDR1 is SGHTA, CDR2 FQGNSA, per germline. The junction had 10 bases not matched to a gene; V was cut back by 5 bases and J by 5 bases. There are 15 residues in the CDR3. This CDR3 is CASSRPPGQGNEQYF. CDR3 in DNA: TGTGCCAGCAGCCGACCCCCGGGACAGGGTAACGAGCAGTACTTC.

This clonotype was picked up many times. This sequence joins TRBV20-1 and TRBJ2-7; D call uncertain. This CDR3 spans 15 amino acids. The germline V gene encodes CDR1 DFQATT and CDR2 SNEGSKA (reference sequence). Trimming left V 6 bases short and J 9 bases short, with 27 bases between. DNA of the CDR3: TGCAGTGCCCCCATTACGGCGGAGTTCCACGTTGGGCAGTACTTC. Translating it yields CSAPITAEFHVGQYF.

V and J are TRBV6-2 or TRBV6-3 and TRBJ2-3; TRBD2 matches 10 bases. The CDR3 consists of 17 residues. V was clipped by 7 bases and J by 3 bases; unmatched bases: 13. Germline V gene lookup returns CDR1 MNHEY and CDR2 SVGEGT. The CDR3 sequence: CASILRASGSSTDTQYF. CDR3 in DNA: TGTGCCAGCATCCTAAGGGCTAGCGGGAGTTCAACAGATACGCAGTATTTT.

This clonotype occurred many times. V is TRBV28 and J is TRBJ2-3; D is ambiguous. This CDR3 is built from 18 residues. Germline CDR1 is MDHEN and CDR2 is SYDVKM. V shed 2 bases and J shed 2 bases, with 20 bases lying between them. DNA of the CDR3: TGTGCCAGCAGTTTAATGGGCGGTAATCGGAGAAACACAGATACGCAGTATTTT. It is translated as CASSLMGGNRRNTDTQYF.

This clonotype was recorded at least ten times. J is TRBJ2-7 and V is TRBV5-1, with 9 bases that match TRBD2. The V gene's germline CDR1 is SGHRS and CDR2 YFSETQ. This CDR3 contains 13 residues. V gave up 3 bases and J gave up 6 bases; unmatched junction bases: 4. The CDR3 here is CASSSGTSFEQYF. The CDR3 DNA reads TGCGCCAGCAGCTCCGGGACTAGCTTCGAGCAGTACTTC.

This clonotype was counted ten times or more. The J gene is TRBJ2-7, the V gene TRBV25-1, with D possibly called TRBD1 or TRBD2 (5 bases each). The CDR3 has 16 residues. Looked up from germline, CDR1 is MGHDK and CDR2 is SYGVNS. V was trimmed by 3 bases and J by 6 bases, leaving 21 bases between them. CDR3 sequence: CASSDSRLGVTGEQYF. CDR3 sequence (DNA): TGTGCCAGCAGTGATAGTAGGTTGGGGGTAACAGGCGAGCAGTACTTC.